This TCR beta chain was documented in a study of cytomegalovirus exposure and HLA in healthy donors. This clone turned up a few times. In the PCR, 60 Vbeta and 13 Jbeta primers were used. Some clones are missing from TCRdb's copy, which holds only in-frame ones; the method was immunoSEQ multiplex PCR. The sample includes some 120,000 clones, 75% of them seen just once. Sequenced sample: PBMCs. The receptor was derived from a woman in her forties in good health and CMV-seropositive.

In DNA form, the CDR3 reads TGTGCCTGGAGTCTCCGGGACAGGGGCTACGAGCAGTACTTC. This translates into CAWSLRDRGYEQYF. The chain joins TRBV30 to TRBJ2-7, with 10 bases that match TRBD1. The V segment lost 2 bases and the J segment 3 bases; nucleotides outside the gene matches: 4. CDR1 GTSNPN and CDR2 SVGIG come from the germline V gene (reference sequence). This CDR3 contains 14 residues. The full variable domain, rest sourced from reference TRBV30 and TRBJ2-7, is SQTIHQWPATLVQPVGSPLSLECTVEGTSNPNLYWYRQAAGRGLQLLFYSVGIGQISSEVPQNLSASRPQDRQFILSSKKLLLSDSGFYLCAWSLRDRGYEQYFGPGTRLTVT.